These 32 T cell receptor beta chains originate from one sample sequenced in a study of OX40 agonist ivuxolimab in advanced cancers. Libraries were constructed by the immunoSEQ multiplex PCR assay. What TCRdb holds here is the immuneACCESS table cut down to in-frame rearrangements. Part of the clones is not present; checked against another copy, under half of the missing clones reflect an unresolved V gene, and the others are unexplained. The sample data list 75,000 to 100,000 clones, and more than 85% of these were observed just once. The biggest ten clones account for 0.55% to 0.8% of the sample. The source material was CD4+ or CD8+ T cells sorted from blood, sampled in a trial of the OX40 agonist ivuxolimab. All receptors derive from an adult with an advanced solid tumor such as melanoma, head and neck, liver or kidney cancer.

This chain links TRBV5-1 with TRBJ2-1, with TRBD2 matching 9 bases. Germline values: CDR1 SGHRS, CDR2 YFSETQ. The V segment lost 0 bases and the J segment 1 base; nucleotides outside the gene matches: 11. The CDR3 runs to 19 residues. The CDR3 sequence is CASSLDGLAGRESYNEQFF. DNA of the CDR3: TGCGCCAGCAGCTTGGATGGCCTAGCGGGACGAGAGTCCTACAATGAGCAGTTCTTC.

The chain employs TRBV5-1 and TRBJ1-5; TRBD1 is a possible D gene (5 bases). Germline lookup yields CDR1 SGHRS and CDR2 YFSETQ. CDR3 length: 15 amino acids. Trimming shortened V by 4 bases and J by 1 base, and 12 bases separated the two germline ends. CDR3 amino acids: CASSPGLASNQPQHF. As DNA, the CDR3 is TGCGCCAGCAGCCCGGGACTCGCGAGCAATCAGCCCCAGCATTTT.

This chain uses TRBV7-8 with TRBJ2-5; 7 bases map to TRBD1. The J call may not be correct, given that the DNA end is closer to TRBJ2-7. The CDR3 sequence is 14 residues long. Germline V gene data show CDR1 as SGHVS and CDR2 as FQNEAQ. In DNA, the CDR3 is TGTGCCAGTTCCTCGGGACAGAGCTCCTACGAGCAGTACTTC. It translates to CASSSGQSSYEQYF.

The CDR3 DNA is TGTGCCAGCAGCTTGGCTCAGAAGGCGGGAGACTACAATGAGCAGTTCTTC. Encoded protein: CASSLAQKAGDYNEQFF. This chain uses TRBV5-6 with TRBJ2-1; 7 bases align to TRBD2. There are 17 residues in the CDR3. Unmatched junction bases numbered 9, after V lost 0 bases and J lost 3 bases. CDR1 is SGHDT, CDR2 YYEEEE, per germline. The variable domain in full, with the rest retrieved from reference TRBV5-6 and TRBJ2-1, is DAGVTQSPTHLIKTRGQQVTLRCSPKSGHDTVSWYQQALGQGPQFIFQYYEEEERQRGNFPDRFSGHQFPNYSSELNVNALLLGDSALYLCASSLAQKAGDYNEQFFGPGTRLTVL.

The genes are TRBV5-1 and TRBJ2-5; D tentatively reads TRBD1 or TRBD2 (5 bases each). This CDR3 has 13 amino acids. Looked up from germline, CDR1 is SGHRS and CDR2 is YFSETQ. V lost 5 bases and J lost 1, with 9 bases in between. CDR3 protein: CASRRGSQETQYF. CDR3 nucleotides: TGCGCCAGCAGACGGGGCAGCCAAGAGACCCAGTACTTC.

The chain carries TRBV28 and TRBJ1-5; D remains ambiguous. In germline, CDR1 is MDHEN, CDR2 SYDVKM. V dropped 7 bases and J dropped 5 bases, with 9 bases sitting between them. There are 12 residues in the CDR3. The CDR3 DNA sequence: TGTGCCAGCACGGCAATCTATCAGCCCCAGCATTTT. The encoded protein is CASTAIYQPQHF.

In this sample, this clone turned up a few times. The chain joins TRBV7-2 to TRBJ2-7; the D is unclear. Trimming took 5 bases from V and 0 from J, leaving 11 bases between them. CDR3 length: 14 residues. Germline V gene data show CDR1 as SGHTA and CDR2 as FQGNSA. CDR3: CASSRQQNSYEQYF. For the CDR3, the DNA is TGTGCCAGCAGCCGACAACAGAACTCCTACGAGCAGTACTTC.

The chain carries TRBV11-3 and TRBJ1-6; TRBD1 agrees at 10 bases. The CDR3 loop spans 15 amino acids. Germline V gene sequence: CDR1 SGHNT, CDR2 YENEEA. Trimming removed 5 bases from V and 7 bases from J; junction bases left unmatched: 5. CDR3: CASSEMTGGNSPLHF. The CDR3 bases are TGTGCCAGCAGCGAAATGACAGGGGGCAATTCACCCCTCCACTTT. The full variable domain, its missing parts supplied by reference TRBV11-3 and TRBJ1-6, is EAGVVQSPRYKIIEKKQPVAFWCNPISGHNTLYWYLQNLGQGPELLIRYENEEAVDDSQLPKDRFSAERLKGVDSTLKIQPAELGDSAVYLCASSEMTGGNSPLHFGNGTRLTVT.

V gene TRBV6-5 combines with J gene TRBJ2-5; tentative D call: TRBD1 (5 bases). The CDR3 loop spans 13 amino acids. Germline V gives CDR1 MNHEY, CDR2 SVGAGI. Trimming took 7 bases from V and 4 from J, leaving 13 bases between them. CDR3: CASKQTRGETQYF. The CDR3 bases are TGTGCCAGCAAACAGACAAGGGGAGAGACCCAGTACTTC.

The chain is built from TRBV7-8 and TRBJ1-2; D not resolved. The CDR3 covers 13 residues. Trimming took 5 bases from V and 4 from J, leaving 11 bases between them. Per germline, CDR1 SGHVS and CDR2 FQNEAQ. For the CDR3, the DNA is TGTGCCAGCAGCACAGCAGACTTCTATGGCTACACCTTC. This sequence encodes CASSTADFYGYTF.

The V call is TRBV28, the J call TRBJ1-3, with D maybe TRBD1 (6 bases). The V end was cut by 3 bases, the J end by 0 bases, with 12 bases between. Germline CDR1 MDHEN, CDR2 SYDVKM. The CDR3 is 16 amino acids. The CDR3 is CASSFNRDISGNTIYF. The CDR3 DNA reads as TGTGCCAGCAGTTTTAACAGGGACATCTCTGGAAACACCATATATTTT.

This clone came up a few times. This chain joins TRBV7-9 and TRBJ2-1; 9 bases match TRBD2. With 1 base clipped from V and 10 bases from J, the junction kept 8 bases outside the gene matches. The CDR3 is made up of 15 amino acids. Germline V gene data show CDR1 as SEHNR and CDR2 as FQNEAQ (reference sequence). CDR3 in amino acids: CASSLGLAGKGEQFF. CDR3 nucleotides: TGTGCCAGCAGCTTAGGGCTAGCGGGAAAGGGGGAGCAGTTCTTC.

This clone was picked up a small number of times. J is TRBJ2-3 and V is TRBV30; TRBD2 agrees at 8 bases. This CDR3 comprises 14 residues. Per germline, CDR1 GTSNPN and CDR2 SVGIG (reference sequence). V gave up 6 bases and J gave up 0 bases; unmatched junction bases: 5. The CDR3 region is CACPAGGSTDTQYF. CDR3 bases: TGTGCCTGTCCCGCGGGAGGTAGCACAGATACGCAGTATTTT.

This chain connects TRBV19 to TRBJ2-1; 9 bases agree with TRBD1. With 6 bases clipped from V and 7 bases from J, the junction kept 19 bases outside the gene matches. Looked up from germline, CDR1 is LNHDA and CDR2 is SQIVND (reference sequence). This CDR3 has 18 amino acids. Here the CDR3 DNA reads TGTGCCAGTAGACTGGGTCGTAGTGTGGACAGGGGATGGAATGAGCAGTTCTTC. Translating it yields CASRLGRSVDRGWNEQFF.

The chain employs TRBV19 and TRBJ1-3, with D hard to call. Germline loops: CDR1 LNHDA, CDR2 SQIVND (reference sequence). The ends were cut back, 6 bases at V and 0 bases at J, with 12 bases in the middle. The CDR3 spans 15 residues. Here the CDR3 reads CASRALGSSGNTIYF. As DNA, the CDR3 is TGTGCCAGTAGGGCCTTGGGAAGCTCTGGAAACACCATATATTTT.

This chain connects TRBV7-8 to TRBJ2-7; the match to TRBD2 covers 11 bases. This CDR3 spans 17 amino acids. Germline CDR1 SGHVS, CDR2 FQNEAQ. V shed 0 bases, J shed 2 bases, and the junction held 6 bases outside the gene matches. CDR3 sequence (DNA): TGTGCCAGCAGCTTAGCCCCACTAGCGGGAGCTGCCTACGAGCAGTACTTC. It specifies CASSLAPLAGAAYEQYF.

This chain connects TRBV25-1 to TRBJ2-7; tentatively, D is TRBD1 (5 bases). V gave up 3 bases and J gave up 0 bases, with 12 bases separating them. Germline CDR1 is MGHDK and CDR2 is SYGVNS. The CDR3 consists of 15 residues. The CDR3 protein is CASSDPTESSYEQYF. In nucleotides, the CDR3 is TGTGCCAGCAGTGACCCGACAGAGAGCTCCTACGAGCAGTACTTC.

This rearrangement joins TRBV6-1 to TRBJ2-5; a weak D match, TRBD1 (5 bases). V dropped 5 bases and J dropped 2 bases, with 9 bases sitting between them. The CDR3 runs 13 residues. CDR1 is MNHNS, CDR2 SASEGT, per germline. CDR3 in amino acids: CASSFRGQETQYF. CDR3 DNA: TGTGCCAGCAGTTTTAGGGGTCAAGAGACCCAGTACTTC.

The chain recombines TRBV14 with TRBJ2-3, with TRBD2 as a possible D gene (5 bases). Germline-derived CDR1 and CDR2 are SGHDN and FVKESK. The germline V and J ends were trimmed by 4 bases and 1 base, with 12 bases remaining between them. The CDR3 has 15 residues. CDR3 sequence reads: CASSLSPAGTDTQYF. In nucleotides, the CDR3 is TGTGCCAGCAGCCTCTCCCCAGCGGGCACAGATACGCAGTATTTT.

This chain links TRBV18 with TRBJ1-1; D ambiguous. Germline CDR1 KGHSH, CDR2 LQKENI. V was trimmed by 0 bases and J by 2 bases, leaving 10 bases between them. The CDR3 sequence is 15 residues long. Here the CDR3 DNA reads TGTGCCAGCTCACCACCCAACAAATTAAACACTGAAGCTTTCTTT. Its translation is CASSPPNKLNTEAFF. The complete variable domain, with remaining parts taken from reference TRBV18 and TRBJ1-1, reads NAGVMQNPRHLVRRRGQEARLRCSPMKGHSHVYWYRQLPEEGLKFMVYLQKENIIDESGMPKERFSAEFPKEGPSILRIQQVVRGDSAAYFCASSPPNKLNTEAFFGQGTRLTVV.

This sequence joins TRBV5-1 and TRBJ2-7; D perhaps matches TRBD2 (6 bases). This CDR3 comprises 13 residues. Trimming removed 2 bases from V and 4 bases from J, with 10 bases in between. Germline lookup yields CDR1 SGHRS and CDR2 YFSETQ. The CDR3 protein is CASSFTSGYEQYF. The CDR3 DNA follows: TGCGCCAGCAGCTTTACCAGCGGGTACGAGCAGTACTTC.

This clone was seen a single time. The V and J genes are TRBV5-1 and TRBJ2-6; D gene unclear. Germline V CDR1 and CDR2: SGHRS, YFSETQ. The CDR3 extends over 17 amino acids. Trimming stripped 1 base from V and 0 bases from J, with 11 bases between. Here the CDR3 DNA reads TGCGCCAGCAGCTTGTGGAAACAGAACTCTGGGGCCAACGTCCTGACTTTC. It is translated as CASSLWKQNSGANVLTF.

The chain uses TRBV5-1 and TRBJ1-4; D is unclear. CDR1 is SGHRS and CDR2 is YFSETQ in the germline V gene. Trimming stripped 1 base from V and 0 bases from J, with 7 bases between. The CDR3 runs to 15 residues. The chain's CDR3 is CASSLRPATNEKLFF. The CDR3 region has the DNA TGCGCCAGCAGCTTGAGGCCTGCAACTAATGAAAAACTGTTTTTT.

The chain uses TRBV5-3 and TRBJ2-7; 8 nucleotides line up with TRBD1. Being an ORF, TRBV5-3 has a function that is uncertain. This CDR3 comprises 16 residues. Unmatched junction bases numbered 10, after V lost 3 bases and J lost 2 bases. The CDR3 nucleotides are TGTGCCAGAAGCTGCCGAGGGACAGGTTTAACCTACGAGCAGTACTTC. This encodes CARSCRGTGLTYEQYF.

The J gene is TRBJ1-4, the V gene TRBV11-3; D gene ambiguous. CDR3 length: 12 amino acids. Germline V gives CDR1 SGHNT, CDR2 YENEEA. Trimming took off 5 bases at V and 8 bases at J, with 9 bases between the two ends. CDR3 DNA: TGTGCCAGCAGCCGTATGGGAGAAAAACTGTTTTTT. Protein: CASSRMGEKLFF.

J is TRBJ1-4 and V is TRBV7-9, with D unresolved. V lost 4 bases to trimming and J lost 3 bases, with 3 bases between them. CDR1 is SEHNR, CDR2 FQNEAQ, per germline (reference sequence). The CDR3 is 12 amino acids. The CDR3 region is CASSSPNEKLFF. The CDR3 coding sequence is TGTGCCAGCAGCTCACCTAATGAAAAACTGTTTTTT. Combining the CDR3 with reference TRBV7-9 and TRBJ1-4 gives the whole variable domain DTGVSQNPRHKITKRGQNVTFRCDPISEHNRLYWYRQTLGQGPEFLTYFQNEAQLEKSRLLSDRFSAERPKGSFSTLEIQRTEQGDSAMYLCASSSPNEKLFFGSGTQLSVL.

The chain uses TRBV5-1 and TRBJ2-2, with a possible D match to TRBD1 (6 bases). CDR3 size: 14 residues. V lost 3 bases and J lost 1, with 7 bases in between. Germline V lookup: CDR1 SGHRS, CDR2 YFSETQ. CDR3 protein: CASSSGQNTGELFF. The CDR3 DNA is TGCGCCAGCAGCTCGGGACAGAACACCGGGGAGCTGTTTTTT.

The J gene is TRBJ1-2, the V gene TRBV6-6; 7 nucleotides match TRBD1. The CDR3 consists of 12 residues. The V and J ends lost 7 bases and 8 bases, in that order; junction bases with no gene match: 7. Germline values: CDR1 MNHNY, CDR2 SVGAGI (reference sequence). The CDR3 coding sequence is TGTGCCAGCACCGGGGACAGAGGAGGCTACACCTTC. Translated: CASTGDRGGYTF.

J is TRBJ1-2 and V is TRBV7-9; D is undetermined. The germline gives CDR1 SEHNR, CDR2 FQNEAQ (reference sequence). The CDR3 contains 12 residues. The ends were cut back, 6 bases at V and 5 bases at J, with 10 bases in the middle. CDR3 protein: CASRDDTYGYTF. CDR3 coding DNA: TGTGCCAGCAGGGACGACACGTATGGCTACACCTTC.

The chain is built from TRBV9 and TRBJ2-3; TRBD2 matches at 11 bases. The CDR3 has 16 residues. The junction had 10 bases not matched to a gene; V was cut back by 3 bases and J by 7 bases. The germline V gene has CDR1 SGDLS and CDR2 YYNGEE. The DNA for the CDR3 is TGTGCCAGCAGCGGAGGATACGGGACTAGCGGCTATACGCAGTATTTT. Its protein product is CASSGGYGTSGYTQYF.

The V call is TRBV19, the J call TRBJ2-2, with D unresolved. V was pared by 2 bases and J by 4 bases, with 20 bases between. In germline, CDR1 is LNHDA, CDR2 SQIVND (reference sequence). CDR3 size: 18 residues. This CDR3 reads CASSILGFPEAGTGELFF. The CDR3 region has the DNA TGTGCCAGTAGTATATTGGGGTTCCCTGAAGCTGGCACCGGGGAGCTGTTTTTT.

The J gene is TRBJ2-1, the V gene TRBV18; tentatively, D is TRBD1 (6 bases). The CDR3 extends over 16 amino acids. V lost 2 bases and J 8 bases, leaving 19 bases between the germline ends. The germline gives CDR1 KGHSH, CDR2 LQKENI. The CDR3 DNA sequence: TGTGCCAGCTCACCAACAAAAAGACAGGCAGAGGATGAGCAGTTCTTC. Translating gives CASSPTKRQAEDEQFF.